Listed here are 25 T cell receptor beta chains from one sample, sequenced in a study of control samples from healthy donors and cancer patients. Profiled with immunoSEQ multiplex PCR; TCRdb holds only in-frame clones, not every one. This repertoire shows approximately 49,000 clones, 80% to 90% found once; its top ten account for about 2.8%. Specimen: PBMCs. The receptors shown here come from a woman aged 50 to 60 with lung cancer.

The V call is TRBV25-1, the J call TRBJ1-1; weak D call: TRBD1 (6 bases). V shed 3 bases and J shed 8 bases, with 10 bases lying between them. The CDR3 length is 12 residues. The V gene's germline CDR1 is MGHDK and CDR2 SYGVNS. Here the CDR3 reads CASSDIGQEAFF. For the CDR3, the DNA is TGTGCCAGCAGTGATATTGGACAGGAAGCTTTCTTT.

The V call is TRBV11-3, the J call TRBJ1-1; D gene ambiguous. V lost 2 bases and J lost 7, with 11 bases in between. The CDR3 sequence is 13 residues long. Germline values: CDR1 SGHNT, CDR2 YENEEA. The CDR3 is CASSLSSLHEAFF. The CDR3 DNA is TGTGCCAGCAGCTTATCCAGCCTCCATGAAGCTTTCTTT.

The gene calls are TRBV18 and TRBJ1-1; D not resolved. This CDR3 is 15 amino acids long. V lost 3 bases, J lost 1 base, and 12 bases lay in between. CDR1 KGHSH and CDR2 LQKENI come from the germline V gene. CDR3 nucleotide sequence: TGTGCCAGCTCACCCCTGAAGGGCCAGAACACTGAAGCTTTCTTT. Its protein product is CASSPLKGQNTEAFF.

CDR3 residues: CASSERRETQYF. The CDR3 region has the DNA TGTGCCAGCAGTGAACGACGGGAGACCCAGTACTTC. The J gene is TRBJ2-5, the V gene TRBV6-1; D is ambiguous. Per the germline V gene, CDR1 is MNHNS and CDR2 is SASEGT. V gave up 2 bases and J gave up 5 bases, with 6 bases separating them. The CDR3 runs to 12 residues.

J is TRBJ2-1 and V is TRBV7-2; TRBD1 matches 9 bases. This CDR3 region has 15 residues. The germline V gene has CDR1 SGHTA and CDR2 FQGNSA. V was clipped by 2 bases and J by 5 bases; unmatched bases: 4. As DNA, the CDR3 is TGTGCCAGCAGCTTATACAGGGGGCCAGACAATGAGCAGTTCTTC. Its protein product is CASSLYRGPDNEQFF.

The chain carries TRBV5-6 and TRBJ2-7; the D gene is possibly TRBD2 (5 bases). There are 14 residues in the CDR3. Trimming pared 4 bases from V and 0 bases from J, leaving 11 bases between. Germline loops: CDR1 SGHDT, CDR2 YYEEEE. In DNA, the CDR3 is TGTGCCAGCAGCCCCGGGGAATTCTCCTACGAGCAGTACTTC. Translated, it gives CASSPGEFSYEQYF. Supplemented by reference TRBV5-6 and TRBJ2-7, the full variable domain reads DAGVTQSPTHLIKTRGQQVTLRCSPKSGHDTVSWYQQALGQGPQFIFQYYEEEERQRGNFPDRFSGHQFPNYSSELNVNALLLGDSALYLCASSPGEFSYEQYFGPGTRLTVT.

The chain combines TRBV12-3 or TRBV12-4 with TRBJ1-5, with TRBD1 as a possible D gene (6 bases). V was cut by 6 bases and J by 4 bases, with 10 bases left in between. CDR3 length: 13 amino acids. CDR3 protein: CASSLQGNQPQHF. DNA of the CDR3: TGTGCCAGCAGCCTACAGGGAAATCAGCCCCAGCATTTT.

This clone is a singleton in its sample. V is TRBV7-2 and J is TRBJ1-2; 9 bases agree with TRBD1. CDR1 and CDR2 from the germline V gene are SGHTA and FQGNSA. Unmatched junction bases numbered 9, after V lost 5 bases and J lost 5 bases. The CDR3 loop spans 15 amino acids. Here the CDR3 DNA reads TGTGCCAGCAGCGAGAGACAGGGGGAAGGATATGGCTACACCTTC. Amino acids: CASSERQGEGYGYTF. Full variable domain (remainder filled in from reference TRBV7-2 and TRBJ1-2): GAGVSQSPSNKVTEKGKDVELRCDPISGHTALYWYRQSLGQGLEFLIYFQGNSAPDKSGLPSDRFSAERTGGSVSTLTIQRTQQEDSAVYLCASSERQGEGYGYTFGSGTRLTVV.

This clone was seen once. The chain carries TRBV5-1 and TRBJ2-5, with 7 bases fitting TRBD2. The CDR3 is 16 amino acids. Germline V gene lookup returns CDR1 SGHRS and CDR2 YFSETQ. Unmatched junction bases numbered 7, after V lost 0 bases and J lost 2 bases. The CDR3 DNA sequence: TGCGCCAGCAGCTTGGAGTTGGGGCGGGGGCAAGAGACCCAGTACTTC. Encoded protein: CASSLELGRGQETQYF.

This sequence joins TRBV7-2 and TRBJ1-5; possibly TRBD1 for D (6 bases). With 5 bases removed from V and 1 base from J, the gap between germline ends came to 9 bases. This CDR3 is 14 amino acids long. Per the germline V gene, CDR1 is SGHTA and CDR2 is FQGNSA. In nucleotides, the CDR3 is TGTGCCAGCAGCCCAGGGGTAAGCAATCAGCCCCAGCATTTT. It is translated as CASSPGVSNQPQHF.

J is TRBJ2-2 and V is TRBV2, with 7 bases aligning to TRBD2. Germline lookup yields CDR1 SNHLY and CDR2 FYNNEI. Trimming removed 3 bases from V and 6 bases from J; junction bases left unmatched: 4. CDR3 length equals 14 residues. The CDR3 nucleotides read TGTGCCAGCAGTGATCAGGGAGGGTCCGGGGAGCTGTTTTTT. Translating it yields CASSDQGGSGELFF.

The chain joins TRBV24-1 to TRBJ1-1; 9 bases align to TRBD1. Germline CDR1 is KGHDR and CDR2 is SFDVKD. With V trimmed by 3 bases and J by 11 bases, 9 bases remained unmatched. The CDR3 sequence is 14 residues long. The CDR3 DNA is TGTGCCACCAGTGATCCACGGACAGGGGATACGGCTTTCTTT. It translates to CATSDPRTGDTAFF.

In this sample, this clone turned up a few times. V usage is TRBV28 and J usage is TRBJ2-1; D tentatively fits TRBD1 or TRBD2 (5 bases each). The germline V gene has CDR1 MDHEN and CDR2 SYDVKM. The V and J ends lost 5 bases and 8 bases respectively, with 19 bases between them. This CDR3 is built from 15 residues. In DNA form, the CDR3 reads TGTGCCAGCAGTCCGTCCGGGACCCAGGTTGATGAGCAGTTCTTC. Its protein is CASSPSGTQVDEQFF.

Comment on this clone: A read error may account for a junction end that differs from germline. V is TRBV9 and J is TRBJ2-7; maybe TRBD1 (6 bases). CDR1 is SGDLS, CDR2 YYNGEE, per germline. The CDR3 has 11 amino acids. The CDR3 reads CASSNGQSEDF. The CDR3 DNA follows: TGTGCCAGCAGCAACGGACAGTCGGAAGACTTC.

CDR3: CASSLAARNVVGNTIYF. The CDR3 region has the DNA TGTGCCAGCAGCTTAGCGGCTAGAAATGTAGTTGGAAACACCATATATTTT. V gene TRBV7-8 combines with J gene TRBJ1-3; unclear D gene. This CDR3 comprises 17 residues. Trimming shortened V by 0 bases and J by 3 bases, and 15 bases separated the two germline ends. Looked up from germline, CDR1 is SGHVS and CDR2 is FQNEAQ.

Written as DNA, the CDR3 is TGTGCCAGCAGCGTAGAACTAACCACTGAAGCTTTCTTT. Translating it yields CASSVELTTEAFF. The J gene is TRBJ1-1, the V gene TRBV9; D gene ambiguous. The V gene lost 0 bases and the J gene lost 4 bases, with 7 bases spanning the gap. CDR1 SGDLS and CDR2 YYNGEE come from the germline V gene. The CDR3 runs to 13 residues.

This chain connects TRBV3-1 (or the pseudogene TRBV3-2) to TRBJ2-1; 13 bases match TRBD2. Germline CDR1 LGHDT, CDR2 YNNKEL (reference sequence). This CDR3 has 17 residues. V was clipped by 1 base and J by 3 bases; unmatched bases: 3. CDR3 residues: CASSQVTSGGYYNEQFF. The CDR3 DNA follows: TGTGCCAGCAGCCAAGTGACTAGCGGGGGGTACTACAATGAGCAGTTCTTC.

This sequence joins TRBV27 and TRBJ2-1, with D possibly being TRBD1 or TRBD2 (5 bases each). CDR3 length equals 14 residues. Germline lookup yields CDR1 MNHEY and CDR2 SMNVEV (reference sequence). Trimming stripped 6 bases from V and 3 bases from J, with 12 bases between. CDR3 sequence (DNA): TGTGCCAGCAGCCCCGGGACCGTCTACAATGAGCAGTTCTTC. It translates to CASSPGTVYNEQFF.

This chain links TRBV4-3 with TRBJ2-7; TRBD1 might be the D (7 bases). CDR3 size: 15 residues. V shed 4 bases and J shed 4 bases, with 17 bases lying between them. Looked up from germline, CDR1 is LGHNA and CDR2 is YSLEER. The CDR3 region is CASSRTRDSSYEQYF. The DNA for the CDR3 is TGCGCCAGCAGCCGGACGCGGGACAGTTCGTACGAGCAGTACTTC.

The gene calls are TRBV24-1 and TRBJ2-1; no clear D. The V end was cut by 9 bases, the J end by 11 bases, with 13 bases between. The CDR3 sequence is 11 residues long. Germline V gene lookup returns CDR1 KGHDR and CDR2 SFDVKD. CDR3: CATGVLAQQFF. The DNA of the CDR3 is TGTGCCACCGGGGTGTTGGCCCAGCAGTTCTTC.

This clone showed up just once. CDR3 coding DNA: TGTGCCAGCAGCCTTATTAGGGATCTTGGTTCACCCCTCCACTTT. It translates to CASSLIRDLGSPLHF. The chain is built from TRBV7-2 and TRBJ1-6; D unclear. Trimming took 5 bases from V and 9 from J, leaving 17 bases between them. The CDR3 extends over 15 amino acids. Germline V gives CDR1 SGHTA, CDR2 FQGNSA.

This clone was seen only a few times. The chain carries TRBV9 and TRBJ2-5; 9 bases are shared with TRBD1. CDR1 and CDR2 from the germline V gene are SGDLS and YYNGEE. The junction had 8 bases not matched to a gene; V was cut back by 3 bases and J by 5 bases. The CDR3 loop spans 15 amino acids. As DNA, the CDR3 is TGTGCCAGCAGCGCAACCCGGACAGGGGAGGAGACCCAGTACTTC. Residues: CASSATRTGEETQYF.

This clone was observed once. The DNA of the CDR3 is TGTGCCAGTAGTATCCTCCTGGGGGTCCAAGAGACCCAGTACTTC. This codes for CASSILLGVQETQYF. V usage is TRBV19 and J usage is TRBJ2-5; D may correspond to TRBD1 or TRBD2 (5 bases each). V gave up 3 bases and J gave up 1 base, with 12 bases separating them. CDR3 length equals 15 residues. From germline, CDR1 is LNHDA and CDR2 SQIVND (reference sequence).

The chain joins TRBV11-2 to TRBJ2-5; no definite D call. Germline V gives CDR1 SGHAT, CDR2 FQNNGV. V dropped 5 bases and J dropped 2 bases, with 12 bases sitting between them. This CDR3 region has 14 residues. The CDR3 loop reads CASSLSPAQETQYF. Here the CDR3 DNA reads TGTGCCAGCAGCCTAAGTCCAGCGCAAGAGACCCAGTACTTC.

The CDR3 loop reads CASTHPGTYEQYF. In DNA, the CDR3 is TGTGCCAGCACACATCCAGGAACCTACGAGCAGTACTTC. The J gene is TRBJ2-7, the V gene TRBV27; no firm D call. V gave up 7 bases and J gave up 2 bases, with 12 bases separating them. The CDR3 is 13 amino acids. Looked up from germline, CDR1 is MNHEY and CDR2 is SMNVEV (reference sequence).